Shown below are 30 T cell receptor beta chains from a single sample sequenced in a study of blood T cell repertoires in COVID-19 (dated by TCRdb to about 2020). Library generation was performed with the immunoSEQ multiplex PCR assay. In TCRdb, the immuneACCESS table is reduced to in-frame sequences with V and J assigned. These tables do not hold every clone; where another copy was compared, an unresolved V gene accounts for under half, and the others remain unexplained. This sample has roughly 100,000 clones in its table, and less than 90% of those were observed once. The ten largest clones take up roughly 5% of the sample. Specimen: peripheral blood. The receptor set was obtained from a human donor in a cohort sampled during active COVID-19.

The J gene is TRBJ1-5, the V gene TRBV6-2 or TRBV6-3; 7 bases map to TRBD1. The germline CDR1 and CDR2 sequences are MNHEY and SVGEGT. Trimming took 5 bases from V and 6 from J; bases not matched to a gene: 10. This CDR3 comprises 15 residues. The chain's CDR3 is CASSRQGSVSQPQHF. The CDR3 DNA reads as TGTGCCAGCAGTCGACAGGGTTCGGTCAGTCAGCCCCAGCATTTT.

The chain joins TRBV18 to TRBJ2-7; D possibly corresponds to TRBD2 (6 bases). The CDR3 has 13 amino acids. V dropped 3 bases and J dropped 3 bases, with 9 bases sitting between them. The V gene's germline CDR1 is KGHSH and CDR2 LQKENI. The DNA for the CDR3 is TGTGCCAGCTCACCTCGCGGGAACTACGAGCAGTACTTC. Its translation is CASSPRGNYEQYF.

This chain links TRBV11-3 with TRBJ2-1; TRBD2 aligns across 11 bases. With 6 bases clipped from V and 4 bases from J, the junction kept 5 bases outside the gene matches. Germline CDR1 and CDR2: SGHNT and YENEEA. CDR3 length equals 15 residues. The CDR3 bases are TGTGCCAGCAGGAAACTAGCGGGAGCTTACAATGAGCAGTTCTTC. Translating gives CASRKLAGAYNEQFF.

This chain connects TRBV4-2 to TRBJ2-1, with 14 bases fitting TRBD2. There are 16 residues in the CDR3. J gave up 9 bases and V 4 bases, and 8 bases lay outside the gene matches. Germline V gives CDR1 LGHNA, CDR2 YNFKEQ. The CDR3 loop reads CASSPTSGGAMGEQFF. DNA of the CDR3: TGTGCCAGCAGCCCGACTAGCGGGGGGGCGATGGGTGAGCAGTTCTTC.

CDR3 residues: CASSQDLRVGGQETQYF. The CDR3 nucleotides read TGTGCCAGCAGCCAAGATTTACGGGTGGGGGGCCAAGAGACCCAGTACTTC. The chain employs TRBV3-1 (or the pseudogene TRBV3-2) and TRBJ2-5; TRBD2 might be the D (6 bases). The germline gives CDR1 LGHDT, CDR2 YNNKEL (reference sequence). This CDR3 is built from 17 residues. V was trimmed by 0 bases and J by 1 base, leaving 15 bases between them.

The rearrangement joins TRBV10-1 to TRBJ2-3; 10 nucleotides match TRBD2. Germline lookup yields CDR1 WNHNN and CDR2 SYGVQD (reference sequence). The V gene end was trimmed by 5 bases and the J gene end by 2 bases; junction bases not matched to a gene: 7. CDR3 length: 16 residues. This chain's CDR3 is CASSSERGGPTDTQYF. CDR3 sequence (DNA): TGCGCCAGCAGTAGCGAGCGGGGGGGGCCCACAGATACGCAGTATTTT.

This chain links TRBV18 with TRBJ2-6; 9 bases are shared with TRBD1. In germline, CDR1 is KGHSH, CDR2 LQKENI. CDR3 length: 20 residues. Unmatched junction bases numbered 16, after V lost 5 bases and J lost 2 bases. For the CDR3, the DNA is TGTGCCAGCTCAAAACGACATCGGGACAGGGTGTCGGCTGGGGCCAACGTCCTGACTTTC. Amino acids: CASSKRHRDRVSAGANVLTF. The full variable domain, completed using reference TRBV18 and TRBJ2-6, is NAGVMQNPRHLVRRRGQEARLRCSPMKGHSHVYWYRQLPEEGLKFMVYLQKENIIDESGMPKERFSAEFPKEGPSILRIQQVVRGDSAAYFCASSKRHRDRVSAGANVLTFGAGSRLTVL.

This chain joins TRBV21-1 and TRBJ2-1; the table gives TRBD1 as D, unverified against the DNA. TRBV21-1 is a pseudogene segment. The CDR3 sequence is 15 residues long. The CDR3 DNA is TGTGCCAGCAGCCTGAACAGGGTAATGGGCAATGAGCAGTTCTTC. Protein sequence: CASSLNRVMGNEQFF.

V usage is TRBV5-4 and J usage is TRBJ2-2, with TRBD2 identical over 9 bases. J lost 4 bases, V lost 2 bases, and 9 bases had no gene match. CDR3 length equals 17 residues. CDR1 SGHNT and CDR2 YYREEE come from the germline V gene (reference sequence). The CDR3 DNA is TGTGCCAGCAGCTTTCCCGCGGGGGGGCCGGCCACCGGGGAGCTGTTTTTT. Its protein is CASSFPAGGPATGELFF.

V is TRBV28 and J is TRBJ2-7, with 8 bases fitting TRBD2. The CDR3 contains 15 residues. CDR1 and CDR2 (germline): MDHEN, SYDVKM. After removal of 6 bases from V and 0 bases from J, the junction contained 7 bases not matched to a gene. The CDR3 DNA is TGTGCCAGCAGACCTGTGGCGGGGGGCTCCTACGAGCAGTACTTC. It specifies CASRPVAGGSYEQYF.

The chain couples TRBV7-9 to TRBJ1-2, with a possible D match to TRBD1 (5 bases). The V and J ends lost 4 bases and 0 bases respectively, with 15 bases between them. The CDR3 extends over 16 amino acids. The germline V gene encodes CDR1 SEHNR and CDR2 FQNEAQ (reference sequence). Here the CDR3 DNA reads TGTGCCAGCAGCTCATCCGACAGTCCAGCTAACTATGGCTACACCTTC. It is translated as CASSSSDSPANYGYTF.

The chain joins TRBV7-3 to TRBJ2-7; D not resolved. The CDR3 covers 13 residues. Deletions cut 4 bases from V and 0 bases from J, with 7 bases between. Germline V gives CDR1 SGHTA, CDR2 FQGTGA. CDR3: CASSSGPSYEQYF. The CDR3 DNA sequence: TGTGCCAGCAGCTCGGGTCCCTCCTACGAGCAGTACTTC.

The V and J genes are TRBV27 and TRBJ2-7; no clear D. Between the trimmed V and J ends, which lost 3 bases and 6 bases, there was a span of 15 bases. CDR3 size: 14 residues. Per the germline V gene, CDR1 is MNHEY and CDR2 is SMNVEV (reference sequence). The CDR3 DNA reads TGTGCCAGCAGTTTTAGAACCCCTAATTTCGAGCAGTACTTC. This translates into CASSFRTPNFEQYF.

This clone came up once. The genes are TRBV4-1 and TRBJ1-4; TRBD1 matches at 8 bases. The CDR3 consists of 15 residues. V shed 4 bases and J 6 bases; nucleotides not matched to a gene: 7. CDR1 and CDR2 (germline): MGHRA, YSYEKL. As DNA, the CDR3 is TGCGCCAGCAGCCTGACAGGGGTTAGGGATGAAAAACTGTTTTTT. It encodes CASSLTGVRDEKLFF.

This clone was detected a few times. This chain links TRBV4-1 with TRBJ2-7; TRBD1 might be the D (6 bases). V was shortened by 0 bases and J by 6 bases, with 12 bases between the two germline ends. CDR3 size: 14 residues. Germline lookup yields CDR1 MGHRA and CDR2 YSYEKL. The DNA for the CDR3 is TGCGCCAGCAGCCAAGACAACAGGGATATCGAGCAGTACTTC. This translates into CASSQDNRDIEQYF.

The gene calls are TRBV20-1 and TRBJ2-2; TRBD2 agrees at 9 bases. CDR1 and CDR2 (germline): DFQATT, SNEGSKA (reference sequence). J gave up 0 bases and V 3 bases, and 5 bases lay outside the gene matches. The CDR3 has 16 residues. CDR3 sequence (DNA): TGCAGTGCTAGTCGGAGCGGGAGGACGAACACCGGGGAGCTGTTTTTT. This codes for CSASRSGRTNTGELFF.

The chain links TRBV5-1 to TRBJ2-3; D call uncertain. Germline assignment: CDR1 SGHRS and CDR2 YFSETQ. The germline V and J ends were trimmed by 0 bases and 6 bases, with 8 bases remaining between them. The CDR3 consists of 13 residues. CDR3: CASSLDRQDTQYF. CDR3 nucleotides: TGCGCCAGCAGCTTGGACCGTCAGGATACGCAGTATTTT.

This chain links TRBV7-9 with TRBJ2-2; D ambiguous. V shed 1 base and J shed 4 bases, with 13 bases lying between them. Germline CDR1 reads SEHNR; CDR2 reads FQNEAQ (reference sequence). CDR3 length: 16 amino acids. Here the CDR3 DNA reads TGTGCCAGCAGCTTAGACCCGACTCAGCCCACCGGGGAGCTGTTTTTT. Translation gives CASSLDPTQPTGELFF.

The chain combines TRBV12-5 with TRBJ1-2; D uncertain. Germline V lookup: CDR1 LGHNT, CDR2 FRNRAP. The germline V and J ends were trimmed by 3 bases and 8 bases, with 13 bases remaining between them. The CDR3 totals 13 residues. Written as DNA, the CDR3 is TGTGCTAGTGGTTTCCTACGGGGTGGGGGCTACACCTTC. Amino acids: CASGFLRGGGYTF. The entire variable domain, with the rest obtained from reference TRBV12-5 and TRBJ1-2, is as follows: DARVTQTPRHKVTEMGQEVTMRCQPILGHNTVFWYRQTMMQGLELLAYFRNRAPLDDSGMPKDRFSAEMPDATLATLKIQPSEPRDSAVYFCASGFLRGGGYTFGSGTRLTVV.

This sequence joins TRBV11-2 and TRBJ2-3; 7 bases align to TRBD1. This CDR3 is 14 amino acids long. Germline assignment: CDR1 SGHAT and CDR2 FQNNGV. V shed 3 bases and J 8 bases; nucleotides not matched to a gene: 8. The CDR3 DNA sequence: TGTGCCAGCAGCTTCACAGGGGCACTAGGTACGCAGTATTTT. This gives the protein CASSFTGALGTQYF.

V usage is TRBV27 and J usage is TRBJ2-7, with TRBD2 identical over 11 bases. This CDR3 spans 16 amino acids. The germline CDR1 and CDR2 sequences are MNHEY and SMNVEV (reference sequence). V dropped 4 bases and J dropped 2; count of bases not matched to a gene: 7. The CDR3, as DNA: TGTGCCAGCAGTTCCCACCTAGCGGGAGGACCCTACGAGCAGTACTTC. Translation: CASSSHLAGGPYEQYF.

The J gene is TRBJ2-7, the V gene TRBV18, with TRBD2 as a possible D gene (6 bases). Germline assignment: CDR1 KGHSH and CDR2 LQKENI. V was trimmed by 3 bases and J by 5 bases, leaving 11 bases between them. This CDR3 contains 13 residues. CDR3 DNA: TGTGCCAGCTCACCCCGAGGAGGGGACGAGCAGTACTTC. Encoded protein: CASSPRGGDEQYF.

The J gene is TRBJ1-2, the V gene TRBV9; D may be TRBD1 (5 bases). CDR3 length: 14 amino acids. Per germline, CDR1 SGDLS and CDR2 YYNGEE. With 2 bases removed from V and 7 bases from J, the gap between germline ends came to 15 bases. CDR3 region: CASSVSTKGFGYTF. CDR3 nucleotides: TGTGCCAGCAGCGTCTCCACCAAGGGGTTTGGCTACACCTTC.

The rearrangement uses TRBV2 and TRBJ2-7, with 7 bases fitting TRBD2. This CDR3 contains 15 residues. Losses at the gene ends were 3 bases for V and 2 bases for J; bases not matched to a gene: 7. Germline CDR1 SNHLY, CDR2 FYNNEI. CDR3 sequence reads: CASSEGGASAYEQYF. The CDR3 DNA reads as TGTGCCAGCAGTGAGGGAGGGGCTAGCGCCTACGAGCAGTACTTC.

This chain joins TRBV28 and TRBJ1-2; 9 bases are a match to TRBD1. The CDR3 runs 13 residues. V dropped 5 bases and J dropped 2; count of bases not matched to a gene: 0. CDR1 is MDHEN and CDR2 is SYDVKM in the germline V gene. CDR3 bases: TGTGCCAGCAGTGGACAGGGGAACTATGGCTACACCTTC. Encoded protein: CASSGQGNYGYTF.

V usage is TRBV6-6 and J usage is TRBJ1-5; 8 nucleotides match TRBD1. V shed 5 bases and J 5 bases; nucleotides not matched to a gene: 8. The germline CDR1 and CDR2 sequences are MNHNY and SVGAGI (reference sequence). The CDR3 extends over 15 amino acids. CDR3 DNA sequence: TGTGCCAGCAGTCAACAACAGGGGGGATATCAGCCCCAGCATTTT. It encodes CASSQQQGGYQPQHF.

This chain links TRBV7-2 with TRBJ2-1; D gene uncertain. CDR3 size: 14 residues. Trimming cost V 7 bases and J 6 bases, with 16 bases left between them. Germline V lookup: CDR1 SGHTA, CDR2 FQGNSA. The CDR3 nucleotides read TGTGCCAGCAAACCCCTCGATGCCGGCAATGAGCAGTTCTTC. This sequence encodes CASKPLDAGNEQFF. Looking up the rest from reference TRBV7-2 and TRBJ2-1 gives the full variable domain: GAGVSQSPSNKVTEKGKDVELRCDPISGHTALYWYRQSLGQGLEFLIYFQGNSAPDKSGLPSDRFSAERTGGSVSTLTIQRTQQEDSAVYLCASKPLDAGNEQFFGPGTRLTVL.

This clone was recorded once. DNA of the CDR3: TGTGCCAGCAGCTTACCACCGGGACGGGGGGAGGGAGGCGGGGAGCTGTTTTTT. It yields the protein CASSLPPGRGEGGGELFF. V is TRBV11-2 and J is TRBJ2-2; 7 bases are a match to TRBD2. Germline V gene sequence: CDR1 SGHAT, CDR2 FQNNGV. The J segment lost 7 bases and the V segment lost 2 bases, leaving 16 bases of the junction unmatched. The CDR3 spans 18 residues.

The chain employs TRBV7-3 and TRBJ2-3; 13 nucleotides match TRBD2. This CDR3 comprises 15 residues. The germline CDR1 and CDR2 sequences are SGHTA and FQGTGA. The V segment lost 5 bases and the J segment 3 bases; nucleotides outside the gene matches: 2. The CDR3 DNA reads TGTGCCAGCAGCCTGACTAGCGGGGGGACAGATACGCAGTATTTT. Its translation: CASSLTSGGTDTQYF.

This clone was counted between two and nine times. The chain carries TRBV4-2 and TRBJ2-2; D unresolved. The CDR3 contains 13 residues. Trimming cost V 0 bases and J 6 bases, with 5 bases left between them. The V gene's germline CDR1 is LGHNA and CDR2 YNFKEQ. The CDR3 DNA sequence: TGTGCCAGCAGCCAAGAGTTCTCCGGGGAGCTGTTTTTT. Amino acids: CASSQEFSGELFF.